Listed here is a single T cell receptor (beta chain). The antigen is not known. Documented treatment: around 19 received Ad26.COV2.S at low or high dose, single or two shots; about 5 received placebo; per-sample allocation not given. The investigators took samples on day 63 after the first vaccine or placebo injection. The sample originates from a study of Ad26.COV2.S vaccination and SARS-CoV-2 variants. Turning to the study itself: Trial arm assignment for the donor was COV1001 Ad26.COV2.S.

V lost 4 bases, J lost 2 bases, and 21 bases lay in between. The CDR3 is 18 residues long. Germline CDR1 and CDR2: LGHDT and YNNKEL (reference sequence). Measured with immunoSEQ multiplex PCR; TCRdb has only the in-frame clones, and not every one. The table records about 370,000 clones, less than 90% of them present only once. Overall study results and limits: For non-spike TCRs, breadth in vaccine recipients resembled that in placebo recipients. Measures of TCR breadth and depth may have fallen short of total T cell responses.

The receptor was derived from a person aged 18 to 59 who received the Ad26.COV2.S COVID-19 vaccine or a placebo. V usage is TRBV3-1 (or the pseudogene TRBV3-2) and J usage is TRBJ2-4; perhaps TRBD1 as D (5 bases). This sample comprised peripheral blood, obtained in a trial of Ad26.COV2.S vaccine versus placebo. Here the CDR3 reads CASSPYVCGHSSKNIQYF. In DNA, the CDR3 is TGTGCCAGCAGCCCCTATGTTTGCGGACACTCCTCCAAAAACATTCAGTACTTC.